The rows below give T cell receptor beta chains drawn from one sample of a study of shared clonotypes between healthy human individuals. Libraries were prepared by immunoSEQ multiplex PCR; TCRdb keeps only in-frame clonotypes and omits some of them. The profile shows about 1 million clones, about 80% of them singletons. The sample consisted of memory CD4+ T cells sorted from blood. The receptor set was obtained from a man between 18 and 29 years old in good health. CDR3s leave out the opening cysteine and the closing phenylalanine or tryptophan.

TRBJ2-4 | TRBV7-2 | ASSLGGTKNIQY
TRBJ1-1 | TRBV5-8 | ASSTQRQGLEAF
TRBJ2-7 | TRBV28 | ASRRYFDAAYEQY
TRBJ1-1 | TRBV30 | AWSVQGREAF
TRBJ2-5 | TRBV6-6 | ASRKPGTGGRQY
TRBJ2-4 | TRBV19 | ASSGSVKNIQY
TRBJ2-7 | TRBV6-6 | ASIHPRPSATYEQY
TRBJ1-1 | TRBV7-3 | ASSLTGLDTEAF
TRBJ2-1 | TRBV2 | ASSAASGTYNEQF
TRBJ2-1 | TRBV6-5 | ASSSDILVSYNEQF
TRBJ2-1 | TRBV13 | ASSPTNLAGGLWNEQF
TRBJ2-7 | TRBV7-2 | ASSLAGINTYEQY
TRBJ2-7 | TRBV19 | ASSKAGVYEQY
TRBJ2-5 | TRBV12-5 | ASGLEKGKGTQY
TRBJ1-5 | TRBV28 | ASSSRGANQPQH
TRBJ1-2 | TRBV30 | AWSGTHIYNGYT
TRBJ2-7 | TRBV30 | AWSATGGEQY
TRBJ2-2 | TRBV5-5 | ASRSLGQEGGGELF
TRBJ1-2 | TRBV5-6 | ASSSWDTFPYGYT
TRBJ1-5 | TRBV30 | AWSVSGRNQPQH
TRBJ2-3 | TRBV30 | AWRRRGNTDTQY
TRBJ2-7 | TRBV28 | ASTKGGTSYEQY
TRBJ2-7 | TRBV4-3 | ASSQVSSLSSYEQY
TRBJ2-1 | TRBV7-9 | ASSLEGGANNEQF
TRBJ1-1 | TRBV11-2 | ASSLLSSTEAF
TRBJ1-6 | TRBV7-2 | ASSLAGGGNSPLH
TRBJ2-1 | TRBV5-1 | ASSSGLAGNNEQF
TRBJ1-1 | TRBV5-4 | ASSLDRQGRPGTEAF
TRBJ2-1 | TRBV7-9 | ASSHLAGKGYNEQF
TRBJ2-6 | TRBV6-5 | ASSSSWGLGANVLT
TRBJ1-1 | TRBV6-1 | ASSSTGANTEAF
TRBJ2-3 | TRBV11-2 | ASSLANPGAYSDTQY